The rows below give T cell receptor beta chains drawn from one sample of a study of CD8 T cells in ankylosing spondylitis. One entry per CDR3 protein results from TCRdb running MiXCR on the 5' RACE reads. The table includes over 200,000 distinct CDR3 sequences, around 19% detected once. Source material: blood, either unsorted or a sorted T cell fraction (not recorded which). The source is a male donor with ankylosing spondylitis. CDR3s include the opening cysteine and the closing phenylalanine or tryptophan.

TRBV4-1 | CASSQAERTELNEQYF
TRBV20-1 | CSASYTGSEQYF
TRBV29-1 | CSAQGDEQFF
TRBV28 | CASTLGSSQTHLWEQYF
TRBV4-1 | CASSQLPPGGMYIAFF
TRBV4-3 | CASRQNAGTTYEQYF
TRBV30 | CAWSALSDTQYF
TRBV7-9 | CASTQPIDRNTGELFF
TRBV5-1 | CASSLEGTKKGGNEKLFF
TRBV2 | CASSEVVGANTGELFF
TRBV9 | CARDPEDGNEQFF
TRBV27 | CASSFLGGRTGELFF
TRBV20-1 | CSAPRYRDPGRGTDTQYF
TRBV4-3 | CASSQDRLLEAFF
TRBV6-4 | CASSDSSGYTF
TRBV9 | CASSATGTASSYGYTF
TRBV29-1 | CSVEIDSNQPQHF
TRBV28 | CASSPRGGTSDQETQYF
TRBV5-1 | CASMDGDFSYEQYF
TRBV21-1 | CASIQTVTNEKLFF
TRBV5-6 | CASSSGTAYSYEQYF
TRBV4-3 | CASSQELAGAYNEQFF
TRBV5-1 | CASSLWAGDNEQFF
TRBV9 | CASSVSGNPSGEQYF